This T cell receptor (beta chain) was recovered during a study of Tregs in tolerant kidney transplant recipients. Study conclusions and caveats: Biological reproducibility was not directly addressed, but technical replication error appeared minimal. Expanding Tregs on activated donor B cells appeared to best identify donor-specific TCRbeta clones.

The assay was immunoSEQ multiplex PCR, and TCRdb's table has in-frame clones only and misses some. This table has under 100,000 clones, approximately 94% appearing once. Notes on this clone: Its target is unknown.

The CDR3 extends over 17 amino acids. From germline, CDR1 is MNHNS and CDR2 SASEGT. V was cut by 3 bases and J by 5 bases, with 21 bases left in between. The genes are TRBV6-1 and TRBJ2-3, with D maybe TRBD2 (7 bases). This TCR derives from a human donor in good health. The specimen was CD8+ T cells from blood. The CDR3 here is CASSEGLGGGAEDTQYF. Written as DNA, the CDR3 is TGTGCCAGCAGTGAGGGTTTGGGTGGGGGGGCAGAAGATACGCAGTATTTT.